Each of the 31 T cell receptor beta chains below was sequenced from the same sample in a study of cytomegalovirus exposure and HLA in healthy donors. The study ran its PCR with 60 Vbeta and 13 Jbeta primers. Assay: immunoSEQ multiplex PCR; the TCRdb copy retains only in-frame clones and omits some. The sample records over 120,000 clones, 75% to 90% being singletons. Sequencing was performed on PBMCs. The receptors were gathered from a man aged 35-49 years in good health and CMV-seronegative.

The CDR3 nucleotides are TGTGCCAGCGCCGACCGGGACAGCCCCTACGAGCAGTACTTC. Its translation: CASADRDSPYEQYF. The genes are TRBV4-2 and TRBJ2-7; 7 bases align to TRBD1. The germline CDR1 and CDR2 sequences are LGHNA and YNFKEQ. This CDR3 contains 14 residues. Germline trimming cut 8 bases from V and 2 bases from J; bases unmatched to any gene: 9.

In its sample, this clone was seen once. This chain links TRBV7-8 with TRBJ2-7, with TRBD2 matching over 7 bases. CDR1 is SGHVS and CDR2 is FQNEAQ in the germline V gene. The CDR3 contains 14 residues. Trimming took 4 bases from V and 0 from J; bases not matched to a gene: 3. The CDR3 nucleotides are TGTGCCAGCAGCTGGGGGGGGATCTCCTACGAGCAGTACTTC. Translation: CASSWGGISYEQYF.

This clone was counted only a few times. This chain links TRBV27 with TRBJ1-5, with 7 bases fitting TRBD1. The J segment lost 0 bases and the V segment lost 5 bases, leaving 4 bases of the junction unmatched. Germline loops: CDR1 MNHEY, CDR2 SMNVEV (reference sequence). This CDR3 has 15 residues. The CDR3 protein is CASSLTGVSNQPQHF. The CDR3 DNA reads as TGTGCCAGCAGTCTCACAGGGGTTAGCAATCAGCCCCAGCATTTT.

DNA for the CDR3: TGTGCCAGCAGCGCTGGGACAGGGAACACTGAAGCTTTCTTT. This codes for CASSAGTGNTEAFF. This chain connects TRBV7-3 to TRBJ1-1; TRBD1 aligns across 8 bases. Trimming removed 5 bases from V and 1 base from J; junction bases left unmatched: 3. The CDR3 totals 14 residues. Germline loops: CDR1 SGHTA, CDR2 FQGTGA.

The J gene is TRBJ1-1, the V gene TRBV4-1; TRBD1 aligns across 10 bases. The germline CDR1 and CDR2 sequences are MGHRA and YSYEKL. The trim removed 3 bases at V and 10 bases at J, leaving 8 bases unmatched. The CDR3 has 14 residues. The CDR3 DNA is TGCGCCAGCAGCCAGGACAGGGGGATGGGGGGAGCTTTCTTT. Residues: CASSQDRGMGGAFF.

The V and J genes are TRBV9 and TRBJ1-3, with D uncertain. Trimming pared 5 bases from V and 2 bases from J, leaving 14 bases between. The CDR3 loop spans 15 amino acids. The germline CDR1 and CDR2 sequences are SGDLS and YYNGEE. The DNA of the CDR3 is TGTGCCAGCAGGCGGGCCCCCGAGGCTGGAAACACCATATATTTT. Residues: CASRRAPEAGNTIYF.

The table lists this clone with a count of one. The chain couples TRBV6-5 to TRBJ2-2; TRBD2 matches 8 bases. Germline-derived CDR1 and CDR2 are MNHEY and SVGAGI. This CDR3 is 15 amino acids long. J gave up 4 bases and V 6 bases, and 7 bases lay outside the gene matches. CDR3 coding DNA: TGTGCCAGCAGACCGGGGGGGGGTTTCACCGGGGAGCTGTTTTTT. It yields the protein CASRPGGGFTGELFF.

The chain couples TRBV27 to TRBJ2-4, with 9 bases identical to TRBD2. The germline gives CDR1 MNHEY, CDR2 SMNVEV (reference sequence). The V and J ends lost 6 bases and 2 bases, in that order; junction bases with no gene match: 23. The CDR3 is 21 residues long. The CDR3 sequence: CASSHVLRVGTSSGSKNIQYF. The CDR3 region has the DNA TGTGCCAGCAGCCACGTATTACGCGTAGGGACTAGCAGTGGGTCCAAAAACATTCAGTACTTC.

The genes are TRBV4-2 and TRBJ1-5; D not resolved. V was trimmed by 0 bases and J by 4 bases, leaving 10 bases between them. The germline CDR1 and CDR2 sequences are LGHNA and YNFKEQ. The CDR3 spans 15 residues. CDR3 protein: CASSQENSNNQPQHF. In DNA form, the CDR3 reads TGTGCCAGCAGCCAAGAGAACAGCAATAATCAGCCCCAGCATTTT.

This chain connects TRBV19 to TRBJ1-4; 7 bases agree with TRBD1. Germline values: CDR1 LNHDA, CDR2 SQIVND (reference sequence). The length of the CDR3 is 15 residues. V dropped 5 bases and J dropped 2; count of bases not matched to a gene: 5. CDR3 region: CASSRQGGTNEKLFF. CDR3 nucleotides: TGTGCCAGTAGTCGGCAGGGGGGCACTAATGAAAAACTGTTTTTT.

This clone showed up just once. The chain is built from TRBV7-3 and TRBJ2-5, with TRBD1 matching 8 bases. Germline-derived CDR1 and CDR2 are SGHTA and FQGTGA. Germline trimming cut 1 base from V and 2 bases from J; bases unmatched to any gene: 3. The CDR3 is 15 amino acids. CDR3 region: CASSLNTGGQETQYF. The CDR3, as DNA: TGTGCCAGCAGCTTAAACACAGGGGGACAAGAGACCCAGTACTTC.

The chain is built from TRBV7-8 and TRBJ2-7; D perhaps matches TRBD1 (5 bases). The V and J ends lost 4 bases and 6 bases respectively, with 13 bases between them. The CDR3 contains 13 residues. CDR1 is SGHVS and CDR2 is FQNEAQ in the germline V gene. Here the CDR3 reads CASSSRTLLEQYF. CDR3 DNA: TGTGCCAGCAGCTCTAGGACACTCCTCGAGCAGTACTTC.

The count of this clone is one. The rearrangement joins TRBV5-1 to TRBJ1-1, with 7 bases lining up with TRBD1. CDR3 length: 16 residues. Trimming cost V 0 bases and J 4 bases; bases outside gene matches: 9. CDR1 and CDR2 (germline): SGHRS, YFSETQ. The CDR3 DNA is TGCGCCAGCAGCTTGGCGACAGGGATTAGGAGCACTGAAGCTTTCTTT. Protein: CASSLATGIRSTEAFF.

The chain employs TRBV30 and TRBJ1-5; D is perhaps TRBD1 (6 bases). Germline assignment: CDR1 GTSNPN and CDR2 SVGIG (reference sequence). The CDR3 is 14 residues long. V shed 6 bases and J shed 2 bases, with 14 bases lying between them. CDR3 in amino acids: CACQQGGGNQPQHF. The DNA for the CDR3 is TGTGCCTGTCAACAGGGAGGGGGCAATCAGCCCCAGCATTTT.

V and J are TRBV7-8 and TRBJ2-1; TRBD2 is a possible D gene (5 bases). CDR3 length: 14 residues. Trimming shortened V by 5 bases and J by 8 bases, and 16 bases separated the two germline ends. The germline gives CDR1 SGHVS, CDR2 FQNEAQ. The CDR3 sequence: CASSPSPAGDEQFF. The CDR3 DNA sequence: TGTGCCAGCAGCCCAAGTCCCGCCGGGGATGAGCAGTTCTTC. The variable domain in full, with the rest retrieved from reference TRBV7-8 and TRBJ2-1, is GAGVSQSPRYKVAKRGQDVALRCDPISGHVSLFWYQQALGQGPEFLTYFQNEAQLDKSGLPSDRFFAERPEGSVSTLKIQRTQQEDSAVYLCASSPSPAGDEQFFGPGTRLTVL.

The gene calls are TRBV19 and TRBJ1-5; TRBD1 matches at 10 bases. V lost 3 bases, J lost 4 bases, and 6 bases stayed unmatched. CDR1 is LNHDA and CDR2 is SQIVND in the germline V gene (reference sequence). CDR3 length equals 16 residues. CDR3 loop: CASSIFRTGGNQPQHF. CDR3 bases: TGTGCCAGTAGTATTTTCAGGACAGGGGGAAATCAGCCCCAGCATTTT.

This clone was counted a single time. V is TRBV5-1 and J is TRBJ1-1; 8 positions agree with TRBD1. The CDR3 covers 14 residues. V shed 3 bases, J shed 6 bases, and the junction held 7 bases outside the gene matches. Looked up from germline, CDR1 is SGHRS and CDR2 is YFSETQ. CDR3 residues: CASSYGTGGAEAFF. The DNA of the CDR3 is TGCGCCAGCAGCTATGGGACAGGAGGGGCTGAAGCTTTCTTT.

In this sample, this clone turned up a few times. The V gene is TRBV11-2, the J gene TRBJ1-6; TRBD1 is a possible D gene (5 bases). Trimming shortened V by 1 base and J by 7 bases, and 11 bases separated the two germline ends. CDR3 size: 15 residues. The germline V gene encodes CDR1 SGHAT and CDR2 FQNNGV. CDR3 protein: CASSLVGQTNSPLHF. The CDR3 coding sequence is TGTGCCAGCAGCTTAGTGGGGCAAACCAATTCACCCCTCCACTTT. The full variable domain, rest sourced from reference TRBV11-2 and TRBJ1-6, is EAGVAQSPRYKIIEKRQSVAFWCNPISGHATLYWYQQILGQGPKLLIQFQNNGVVDDSQLPKDRFSAERLKGVDSTLKIQPAKLEDSAVYLCASSLVGQTNSPLHFGNGTRLTVT.

The rearrangement links TRBV5-1 to TRBJ2-3, with D perhaps TRBD2 (6 bases). Trimming removed 1 base from V and 3 bases from J, with 15 bases in between. The germline gives CDR1 SGHRS, CDR2 YFSETQ. CDR3 length equals 16 residues. CDR3 in DNA: TGCGCCAGCAGCTTGTTAACAATCGGAGGGACAGATACGCAGTATTTT. This encodes CASSLLTIGGTDTQYF.

The J gene is TRBJ2-1, the V gene TRBV6-6, with TRBD2 identical over 7 bases. The germline V gene encodes CDR1 MNHNY and CDR2 SVGAGI (reference sequence). CDR3 length: 12 residues. J gave up 8 bases and V 6 bases, and 4 bases lay outside the gene matches. In DNA, the CDR3 is TGTGCCAGCAGCCTGGGAGGGGATGAGCAGTTCTTC. This translates into CASSLGGDEQFF.

The chain carries TRBV7-3 and TRBJ1-2, with D perhaps matching TRBD1 (5 bases). The germline CDR1 and CDR2 sequences are SGHTA and FQGTGA. This CDR3 contains 15 residues. The ends were cut back, 5 bases at V and 5 bases at J, with 18 bases in the middle. CDR3 nucleotide sequence: TGTGCCAGCAGCCCGGGACGTTGGGGGGGGTATGGCTACACCTTC. Translating it yields CASSPGRWGGYGYTF.

The chain couples TRBV6-5 to TRBJ1-1, with TRBD1 as a possible D gene (6 bases). Trimming took off 5 bases at V and 1 base at J, with 8 bases between the two ends. Germline loops: CDR1 MNHEY, CDR2 SVGAGI. This CDR3 is 13 amino acids long. This chain's CDR3 is CASSQQGNTEAFF. As DNA, the CDR3 is TGTGCCAGCAGTCAACAGGGGAACACTGAAGCTTTCTTT.

The chain combines TRBV7-9 with TRBJ1-2; D is ambiguous. This CDR3 region has 13 residues. V lost 4 bases and J 3 bases, leaving 9 bases between the germline ends. The germline CDR1 and CDR2 sequences are SEHNR and FQNEAQ (reference sequence). CDR3 coding DNA: TGTGCCAGCAGCTCGACGGGTTACTATGGCTACACCTTC. Protein product: CASSSTGYYGYTF. Filled out from reference TRBV7-9 and TRBJ1-2, the complete variable domain reads DTGVSQNPRHKITKRGQNVTFRCDPISEHNRLYWYRQTLGQGPEFLTYFQNEAQLEKSRLLSDRFSAERPKGSFSTLEIQRTEQGDSAMYLCASSSTGYYGYTFGSGTRLTVV.

The chain links TRBV7-3 to TRBJ1-2; tentative D call: TRBD1 (6 bases). The germline gives CDR1 SGHTA, CDR2 FQGTGA. This CDR3 is 14 amino acids long. Trimming took off 2 bases at V and 3 bases at J, with 10 bases between the two ends. The CDR3: CASSLGGADYGYTF. As DNA, the CDR3 is TGTGCCAGCAGCTTAGGGGGGGCGGACTATGGCTACACCTTC.

This chain joins TRBV7-9 and TRBJ2-3; no clear D. Germline assignment: CDR1 SEHNR and CDR2 FQNEAQ (reference sequence). This CDR3 comprises 14 residues. V lost 2 bases to trimming and J lost 0 bases, with 6 bases between them. CDR3 in amino acids: CASSLIESTDTQYF. CDR3 coding DNA: TGTGCCAGCAGCTTAATAGAGAGCACAGATACGCAGTATTTT.

This clone was seen a handful of times. The chain joins TRBV19 to TRBJ2-1; 11 nucleotides align to TRBD2. The germline CDR1 and CDR2 sequences are LNHDA and SQIVND (reference sequence). Trimming removed 3 bases from V and 8 bases from J; junction bases left unmatched: 6. This CDR3 contains 15 residues. In nucleotides, the CDR3 is TGTGCCAGTAGTATGGGACTAGCGGTGTGGGATGAGCAGTTCTTC. As protein: CASSMGLAVWDEQFF.

The chain is built from TRBV19 and TRBJ2-7, with a possible D match to TRBD2 (6 bases). CDR3 length equals 15 residues. Germline V gives CDR1 LNHDA, CDR2 SQIVND (reference sequence). V was pared by 5 bases and J by 0 bases, with 14 bases between. The CDR3 here is CASSGDSQSSYEQYF. The CDR3 coding sequence is TGTGCCAGTAGTGGGGACTCACAAAGCTCCTACGAGCAGTACTTC.

The V and J genes are TRBV15 and TRBJ2-1, with D uncertain. CDR3 length: 14 amino acids. Trimming removed 0 bases from V and 4 bases from J, with 7 bases in between. Looked up from germline, CDR1 is LNHNV and CDR2 is YYDKDF (reference sequence). CDR3 bases: TGTGCCACCAGCAGAGATCCCAGGTACAATGAGCAGTTCTTC. Encoded protein: CATSRDPRYNEQFF.

The chain combines TRBV19 with TRBJ2-4; 7 bases map to TRBD1. The CDR3 is 19 residues long. Germline V gene lookup returns CDR1 LNHDA and CDR2 SQIVND (reference sequence). Unmatched junction bases numbered 13, after V lost 2 bases and J lost 0 bases. The CDR3 nucleotides read TGTGCCAGTAGTATACGACAGGGATTGGGTTCACTAGCCAAAAACATTCAGTACTTC. It yields the protein CASSIRQGLGSLAKNIQYF.

This clone occurred a few times. The rearrangement links TRBV5-1 to TRBJ2-3; the match to TRBD2 covers 7 bases. V gave up 4 bases and J gave up 6 bases; unmatched junction bases: 14. The CDR3 contains 16 residues. Germline V lookup: CDR1 SGHRS, CDR2 YFSETQ. This CDR3 is CASSLTSSGVGDTQYF. CDR3 nucleotide sequence: TGCGCCAGCAGCCTGACGTCCAGCGGGGTTGGCGATACGCAGTATTTT.

The V and J genes are TRBV10-3 and TRBJ1-3; 8 bases agree with TRBD1. Germline V gene data show CDR1 as ENHRY and CDR2 as SYGVKD. CDR3 size: 14 residues. Trimming took 6 bases from V and 9 from J; bases not matched to a gene: 10. The CDR3 spells CAIRGTGRVGTIYF. The DNA for the CDR3 is TGTGCCATCAGGGGGACAGGCAGGGTTGGCACCATATATTTT.